These T cell receptor beta chains were read from a single sample in a study of blood T cell repertoires in COVID-19. Only in-frame clones appear in the TCRdb table, and some are missing; sequencing was by immunoSEQ multiplex PCR. The sample yields 80,000 or so clones, roughly 80% seen once. Sequencing was carried out using peripheral blood. All receptors derive from a human donor in a cohort sampled during active COVID-19. The CDR3 runs from the conserved cysteine through the conserved F or W. D genes are given only for firm matches. A row's size may be missing; if present it is once, few, many or a size class.

cdr3_nt: TGTGCCAGCAGCCAACCACAGGGACCTGAAAAACTGTTTTTT
cdr3_aa: CASSQPQGPEKLFF
v_call: TRBV3-1/TRBV3-2
d_call: -
clone_size: -
j_call: TRBJ1-4

cdr3_nt: TGTGCCAGCAGCTTAGCGATGACACAGAACACTGAAGCTTTCTTT
cdr3_aa: CASSLAMTQNTEAFF
v_call: TRBV7-2
d_call: -
clone_size: -
j_call: TRBJ1-1

cdr3_nt: TGTGCCTGGAGCAATGGCGGGGGGGCTACGGAGACCCAGTACTTC
cdr3_aa: CAWSNGGGATETQYF
v_call: TRBV30
d_call: TRBD2
clone_size: -
j_call: TRBJ2-5

cdr3_nt: TGTGCCATCAGGGGCGGGACTGACTCCTACAATGAGCAGTTCTTC
cdr3_aa: CAIRGGTDSYNEQFF
v_call: TRBV10-3
d_call: -
clone_size: once
j_call: TRBJ2-1

cdr3_nt: TGTGCCAGCAGCGGTAGCGGGGGCACCTCCGAGCAGTACTTC
cdr3_aa: CASSGSGGTSEQYF
v_call: TRBV9
d_call: TRBD2
clone_size: -
j_call: TRBJ2-7

cdr3_nt: TGTGCCATCAGTGGGGCCCGGACAGGGGCCGCTTCAGATACGCAGTATTTT
cdr3_aa: CAISGARTGAASDTQYF
v_call: TRBV10-3
d_call: TRBD1
clone_size: -
j_call: TRBJ2-3

cdr3_nt: TGTGCCAGCAGTCACCCCCAGGGGTTTGAAGCTTTCTTT
cdr3_aa: CASSHPQGFEAFF
v_call: TRBV6-2/TRBV6-3
d_call: -
clone_size: -
j_call: TRBJ1-1

cdr3_nt: TGTGCCAGCAGCTTCTTTTTAGCGGGGAGCTACGAGCAGTACTTC
cdr3_aa: CASSFFLAGSYEQYF
v_call: TRBV7-2
d_call: TRBD2
clone_size: -
j_call: TRBJ2-7

cdr3_nt: TGTGCCAGCAGCCCCCAACTTAATCAGCCCCAGCATTTT
cdr3_aa: CASSPQLNQPQHF
v_call: TRBV3-1/TRBV3-2
d_call: -
clone_size: -
j_call: TRBJ1-5

cdr3_nt: TGTGCCAGCAGCCAGGGCCTGCTGGACTATGGCTACACCTTC
cdr3_aa: CASSQGLLDYGYTF
v_call: TRBV4-2
d_call: -
clone_size: few
j_call: TRBJ1-2

cdr3_nt: TGTGCCAGTAGTGTTTTGTTGGACACTCAATATAGCAATCAGCCCCAGCATTTT
cdr3_aa: CASSVLLDTQYSNQPQHF
v_call: TRBV19
d_call: -
clone_size: few
j_call: TRBJ1-5

cdr3_nt: TGTGCCAGCAGTTACTCTCCAGGGGGTTTCCCTGAAGCTTTCTTT
cdr3_aa: CASSYSPGGFPEAFF
v_call: TRBV6-2/TRBV6-3
d_call: TRBD1
clone_size: -
j_call: TRBJ1-1

cdr3_nt: TGCGCCAGCAGCCAGACTAGTATCGGCATTCAGTACTTC
cdr3_aa: CASSQTSIGIQYF
v_call: TRBV4-1
d_call: -
clone_size: -
j_call: TRBJ2-4

cdr3_nt: TGCGCCAGCAGCTTGGGGGACAGGGGCAAAGATGGCTACACCTTC
cdr3_aa: CASSLGDRGKDGYTF
v_call: TRBV5-1
d_call: TRBD1
clone_size: -
j_call: TRBJ1-2